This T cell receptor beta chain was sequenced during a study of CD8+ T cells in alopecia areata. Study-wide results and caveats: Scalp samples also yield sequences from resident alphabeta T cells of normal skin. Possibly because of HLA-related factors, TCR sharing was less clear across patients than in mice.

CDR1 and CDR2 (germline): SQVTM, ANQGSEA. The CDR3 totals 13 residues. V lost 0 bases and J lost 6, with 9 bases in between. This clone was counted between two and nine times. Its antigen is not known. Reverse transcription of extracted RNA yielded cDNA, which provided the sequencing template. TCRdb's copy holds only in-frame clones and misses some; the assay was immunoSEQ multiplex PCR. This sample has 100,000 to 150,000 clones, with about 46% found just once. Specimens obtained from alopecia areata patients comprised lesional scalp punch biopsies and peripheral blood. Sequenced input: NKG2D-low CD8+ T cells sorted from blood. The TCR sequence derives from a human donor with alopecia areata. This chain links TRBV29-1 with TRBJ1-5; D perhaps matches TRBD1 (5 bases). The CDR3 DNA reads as TGCAGCGTTGAAGATGATGGGGGTCAGCCCCAGCATTTT. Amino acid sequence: CSVEDDGGQPQHF.